Each of the 21 T cell receptor beta chains below was sequenced from the same sample in a study of T cell repertoires in cytomegalovirus infection. TCRdb re-derived calls from the reads in MiXCR, one entry per CDR3 protein. Of approximately 240,000 distinct CDR3 sequences detected, 10% to 15% appear once; the ten largest clones hold around 1.6%. Source material: PBMCs. All receptors derive from a human donor in good health (CMV status not recorded). Some clones in this sample may be carry-over from other donors' samples.

This chain's CDR3 is CASSWSQGETQYF. CDR3 coding DNA: TGTGCCAGCAGTTGGAGCCAGGGGGAGACCCAGTACTTC. The V gene is TRBV6-2 or TRBV6-3, the J gene TRBJ2-5; D is perhaps TRBD1 (6 bases). The CDR3 extends over 13 amino acids. Trimming shortened V by 4 bases and J by 5 bases, and 11 bases separated the two germline ends. The germline CDR1 and CDR2 sequences are MNHEY and SVGEGT.

The gene calls are TRBV28 and TRBJ2-5; D gene unclear. Germline V lookup: CDR1 MDHEN, CDR2 SYDVKM. This CDR3 comprises 16 residues. The germline V and J ends were trimmed by 3 bases and 0 bases, with 14 bases remaining between them. In nucleotides, the CDR3 is TGTGCCAGCAGTTTTTTGGGCGGTTTAAACCAAGAGACCCAGTACTTC. It translates to CASSFLGGLNQETQYF.

This clonotype was seen repeatedly, ten times or more. The rearrangement links TRBV7-2 to TRBJ2-7; D is possibly TRBD2 (5 bases). The CDR3 covers 15 residues. Looked up from germline, CDR1 is SGHTA and CDR2 is FQGNSA. The ends were cut back, 6 bases at V and 1 base at J, with 16 bases in the middle. In DNA form, the CDR3 reads TGTGCCAGCAGGGGCCGCCTGGACTCTTCCTACGAGCAGTACTTC. Encoded protein: CASRGRLDSSYEQYF. Drawing the rest from reference TRBV7-2 and TRBJ2-7, the complete variable domain is GAGVSQSPSNKVTEKGKDVELRCDPISGHTALYWYRQSLGQGLEFLIYFQGNSAPDKSGLPSDRFSAERTGGSVSTLTIQRTQQEDSAVYLCASRGRLDSSYEQYFGPGTRLTVT.

The gene calls are TRBV28 and TRBJ2-7; D is uncertain. In germline, CDR1 is MDHEN, CDR2 SYDVKM. The CDR3 loop spans 10 amino acids. V lost 3 bases and J 5 bases, leaving 2 bases between the germline ends. The CDR3 reads CASSFHEQYF. The CDR3 coding sequence is TGTGCCAGCAGTTTCCACGAGCAGTACTTC. Filled out from reference TRBV28 and TRBJ2-7, the complete variable domain reads DVKVTQSSRYLVKRTGEKVFLECVQDMDHENMFWYRQDPGLGLRLIYFSYDVKMKEKGDIPEGYSVSREKKERFSLILESASTNQTSMYLCASSFHEQYFGPGTRLTVT.

This clonotype turned up a few times. Written as DNA, the CDR3 is TGTGCCAGTAGTCGACAGGTCTCGAACACCGGGGAGCTGTTTTTT. Amino acid sequence: CASSRQVSNTGELFF. The V call is TRBV19, the J call TRBJ2-2; the D gene is possibly TRBD1 (6 bases). V dropped 5 bases and J dropped 0 bases, with 10 bases sitting between them. In germline, CDR1 is LNHDA, CDR2 SQIVND (reference sequence). This CDR3 region has 15 residues.

Many counts were recorded for this clonotype. J is TRBJ1-2 and V is TRBV4-3, with D unclear. The CDR3 has 13 residues. CDR1 is LGHNA and CDR2 is YSLEER in the germline V gene. The V end was cut by 4 bases, the J end by 0 bases, with 6 bases between. CDR3 sequence (DNA): TGCGCCAGCAGCCCCAAGGCTAACTATGGCTACACCTTC. Translated: CASSPKANYGYTF.

CDR3 in amino acids: CASSVAFQGGPGELFF. The CDR3 DNA reads as TGTGCCAGCAGCGTAGCTTTCCAGGGCGGCCCCGGGGAGCTGTTTTTT. This chain joins TRBV9 and TRBJ2-2; D is possibly TRBD1 (5 bases). This CDR3 comprises 16 residues. The germline V gene encodes CDR1 SGDLS and CDR2 YYNGEE. The V end lost 0 bases, the J end lost 6 bases, and 15 bases lay between the germline ends.

The chain has TRBV11-2 and TRBJ2-3; D tentatively reads TRBD1 or TRBD2 (5 bases each). The germline CDR1 and CDR2 sequences are SGHAT and FQNNGV. This CDR3 has 15 residues. V gave up 5 bases and J gave up 4 bases, with 16 bases separating them. The CDR3 DNA reads TGTGCCAGCAGCCAAGGTCGGGGCAGGGCAGATACGCAGTATTTT. It yields the protein CASSQGRGRADTQYF.

This clonotype was seen many times. This chain links TRBV7-8 with TRBJ2-2; D gene ambiguous. Germline CDR1 and CDR2: SGHVS and FQNEAQ. The CDR3 is 15 residues long. Trimming removed 1 base at V and 6 bases at J, with 12 bases between. The CDR3 DNA reads as TGTGCCAGCAGCTTAGTTAACCTAAGGTCCGGGGAGCTGTTTTTT. Translation gives CASSLVNLRSGELFF.

This clonotype occurred many times. V and J are TRBV20-1 and TRBJ2-7, with 7 bases aligning to TRBD2. CDR1 and CDR2 from the germline V gene are DFQATT and SNEGSKA (reference sequence). The CDR3 runs 14 residues. The V segment lost 2 bases and the J segment 0 bases; nucleotides outside the gene matches: 4. The CDR3 DNA reads as TGCAGTGCTAGAACTAGCGCCCTCTCCTACGAGCAGTACTTC. Translation: CSARTSALSYEQYF.

This clonotype occurred many times. V gene TRBV7-2 combines with J gene TRBJ1-5; D not resolved. The CDR3 runs to 13 residues. Germline loops: CDR1 SGHTA, CDR2 FQGNSA. With 1 base removed from V and 5 bases from J, the gap between germline ends came to 6 bases. CDR3 in DNA: TGTGCCAGCAGCTTAGTGGCGGATCAGCCCCAGCATTTT. Residues: CASSLVADQPQHF.

The J gene is TRBJ1-1, the V gene TRBV6-6; 10 bases line up with TRBD1. This CDR3 is 14 amino acids long. V was pared by 9 bases and J by 2 bases, with 6 bases of the junction left unmatched. The germline gives CDR1 MNHNY, CDR2 SVGAGI (reference sequence). The CDR3 loop reads CASRDRGQNTEAFF. In nucleotides, the CDR3 is TGTGCCAGTAGGGACAGGGGTCAAAACACTGAAGCTTTCTTT.

Turning to this clonotype: One end of the junction is discordant with germline, which a read error may explain. CDR3 nucleotide sequence: TGCGCCAGCAGCTTGGGAGACAGGGACACCTGGGAGCTGTTTTTT. Encoded protein: CASSLGDRDTWELFF. The J gene is TRBJ2-2, the V gene TRBV5-1; 7 positions match TRBD1. The CDR3 sequence is 15 residues long. Germline CDR1 SGHRS, CDR2 YFSETQ.

There are a few counts of this clonotype. The V and J genes are TRBV20-1 and TRBJ1-6; possible D gene TRBD1, 5 bases. Germline values: CDR1 DFQATT, CDR2 SNEGSKA (reference sequence). This CDR3 contains 13 residues. V lost 0 bases and J lost 11, with 11 bases in between. The CDR3 DNA reads as TGCAGTGCTAGAGATTTCGGGGGTACACCCCTCCACTTT. This codes for CSARDFGGTPLHF.

For this clonotype: Since a much larger clone is just one base distant, this may be a read error. The rearrangement joins TRBV15 to TRBJ2-7; TRBD1 matches at 10 bases. The CDR3 loop spans 14 amino acids. CDR1 LNHNV and CDR2 YYDKDF come from the germline V gene (reference sequence). CDR3 sequence: CATSRDTTGGKHYF. DNA for the CDR3: TGTGCCACCAGCAGAGATACGACAGGGGGCAAGCATTACTTC. The full variable domain, in which reference TRBV15 and TRBJ2-7 provide the parts outside the CDR3, is DAMVIQNPRYQVTQFGKPVTLSCSQTLNHNVMYWYQQKSSQAPKLLFHYYDKDFNNEADTPDNFQSRRPNTSFCFLDIRSPGLGDTAMYLCATSRDTTGGKHYFGPGTRLTVT.

This clonotype was seen at least ten times. V usage is TRBV7-2 and J usage is TRBJ2-1, with 9 positions matching TRBD2. CDR1 and CDR2 from the germline V gene are SGHTA and FQGNSA. J was trimmed by 7 bases and V by 4 bases; bases with no gene match: 11. The CDR3 has 16 residues. In nucleotides, the CDR3 is TGTGCCAGCAGCTCCCCCGTGGTAGCGGGAGCAAATGAGCAGTTCTTC. It specifies CASSSPVVAGANEQFF.

This clonotype was counted at least ten times. The chain has TRBV7-2 and TRBJ2-4; D is perhaps TRBD1 or TRBD2 (6 bases each). Germline CDR1 reads SGHTA; CDR2 reads FQGNSA. The CDR3 covers 15 residues. Trimming cost V 7 bases and J 2 bases, with 15 bases left between them. This CDR3 reads CASNSGGGTKNIQYF. CDR3 DNA: TGTGCCAGCAACTCCGGAGGGGGAACCAAAAACATTCAGTACTTC.

This clonotype was seen a handful of times. V gene TRBV29-1 combines with J gene TRBJ2-5; 7 nucleotides align to TRBD1. The length of the CDR3 is 13 residues. With V trimmed by 7 bases and J by 2 bases, 7 bases remained unmatched. Per the germline V gene, CDR1 is SQVTM and CDR2 is ANQGSEA. CDR3 in DNA: TGCAGCGCAGGGGGACAGACGCAAGAGACCCAGTACTTC. Its translation is CSAGGQTQETQYF.

This clonotype was found many times. The V and J genes are TRBV5-1 and TRBJ1-2; the D is unclear. Trimming shortened V by 0 bases and J by 8 bases, and 14 bases separated the two germline ends. Looked up from germline, CDR1 is SGHRS and CDR2 is YFSETQ. This CDR3 has 14 residues. CDR3 in amino acids: CASSLERTSGGYTF. For the CDR3, the DNA is TGCGCCAGCAGCTTGGAACGGACCTCTGGGGGCTACACCTTC.

The chain joins TRBV2 to TRBJ2-6; D tentatively fits TRBD1 or TRBD2 (5 bases each). CDR1 and CDR2 (germline): SNHLY, FYNNEI. V was shortened by 9 bases and J by 0 bases, with 15 bases between the two germline ends. The CDR3 is made up of 16 amino acids. The CDR3 coding sequence is TGTGCCAGTAAGGGACGGCCTAGCTCTGGGGCCAACGTCCTGACTTTC. Amino acids: CASKGRPSSGANVLTF. The full variable domain, rest sourced from reference TRBV2 and TRBJ2-6, is EPEVTQTPSHQVTQMGQEVILRCVPISNHLYFYWYRQILGQKVEFLVSFYNNEISEKSEIFDDQFSVERPDGSNFTLKIRSTKLEDSAMYFCASKGRPSSGANVLTFGAGSRLTVL.

This clonotype showed up many times. The V gene is TRBV28, the J gene TRBJ1-1, with D perhaps matching TRBD1 (6 bases). Looked up from germline, CDR1 is MDHEN and CDR2 is SYDVKM. The CDR3 loop spans 16 amino acids. With 8 bases removed from V and 7 bases from J, the gap between germline ends came to 26 bases. The CDR3 region has the DNA TGTGCCAGCTCCCACGGGGGTGCGGGGGCTTTTCTTGAAGCTTTCTTT. Its translation is CASSHGGAGAFLEAFF.